These T cell receptor beta chains were read from a single sample in a study of cytomegalovirus exposure and HLA in healthy donors. Sequencing used immunoSEQ multiplex PCR; TCRdb keeps in-frame clones, though not all of them. The sample consists of some 180,000 clones, roughly 85% of them appearing once. The sequencing input was PBMCs. These receptors were collected from a woman between 25 and 40 years old in good health and CMV-seropositive. Each CDR3 is given with its conserved first and last residue. The D gene is left open where the match is weak. The size field is filled for only some rows; it gives once, few, many or a size class.

v_gene: TRBV9; d_gene: NA; abundance: NA; j_gene: TRBJ2-7; CDR3aa: CASSFLGGLLDEQYF; CDR3nt: TGTGCCAGCAGTTTTCTCGGGGGGCTGCTCGACGAGCAGTACTTC
v_gene: TRBV9; d_gene: NA; abundance: NA; j_gene: TRBJ2-7; CDR3aa: CASSVEGAGASYEQYF; CDR3nt: TGTGCCAGCAGCGTAGAGGGTGCGGGGGCTTCCTACGAGCAGTACTTC
v_gene: TRBV19; d_gene: TRBD2; abundance: NA; j_gene: TRBJ2-2; CDR3aa: CASSPFPGGRTGELFF; CDR3nt: TGTGCCAGTAGTCCTTTTCCGGGGGGAAGAACCGGGGAGCTGTTTTTT
v_gene: TRBV7-9; d_gene: NA; abundance: NA; j_gene: TRBJ2-1; CDR3aa: CSSSLSLGDEQFF; CDR3nt: TGTTCCAGCAGCTTGAGTCTCGGGGATGAGCAGTTCTTC
v_gene: TRBV27; d_gene: NA; abundance: once; j_gene: TRBJ2-2; CDR3aa: CASSFGLNTGELFF; CDR3nt: TGTGCCAGCAGTTTCGGACTAAACACCGGGGAGCTGTTTTTT
v_gene: TRBV9; d_gene: NA; abundance: NA; j_gene: TRBJ2-7; CDR3aa: CASSVTGKAYEQYF; CDR3nt: TGTGCCAGCAGCGTAACGGGGAAAGCCTACGAGCAGTACTTC
v_gene: TRBV27; d_gene: TRBD2; abundance: NA; j_gene: TRBJ2-7; CDR3aa: CASSSRLAGDEQYF; CDR3nt: TGTGCCAGCAGTTCGCGGCTAGCGGGAGACGAGCAGTACTTC
v_gene: TRBV27; d_gene: NA; abundance: NA; j_gene: TRBJ1-3; CDR3aa: CASSPALGSSGNTIYF; CDR3nt: TGTGCCAGCAGTCCCGCCCTGGGGAGCTCTGGAAACACCATATATTTT
v_gene: TRBV9; d_gene: NA; abundance: NA; j_gene: TRBJ2-2; CDR3aa: CASSPSWGPTGELFF; CDR3nt: TGTGCCAGCAGCCCCAGTTGGGGCCCGACCGGGGAGCTGTTTTTT
v_gene: TRBV6-5; d_gene: NA; abundance: NA; j_gene: TRBJ2-5; CDR3aa: CASRAVQETQYF; CDR3nt: TGTGCCAGCAGGGCAGTCCAAGAGACCCAGTACTTC
v_gene: TRBV9; d_gene: TRBD2; abundance: NA; j_gene: TRBJ2-1; CDR3aa: CASSPLAGGSNEQFF; CDR3nt: TGTGCCAGCAGCCCCCTGGCGGGAGGGTCGAATGAGCAGTTCTTC
v_gene: TRBV7-9; d_gene: NA; abundance: few; j_gene: TRBJ2-1; CDR3aa: CASSLEPGPIRDEQFF; CDR3nt: TGTGCCAGCAGCTTAGAACCAGGGCCCATAAGAGATGAGCAGTTCTTC
v_gene: TRBV6-4; d_gene: TRBD1; abundance: few; j_gene: TRBJ2-3; CDR3aa: CASSDGTGDADTQYF; CDR3nt: TGTGCCAGCAGTGACGGGACAGGGGACGCAGATACGCAGTATTTT
v_gene: TRBV5-3; d_gene: NA; abundance: NA; j_gene: TRBJ1-1; CDR3aa: CARSFPPGGGENTEAFF; CDR3nt: TGTGCCAGAAGCTTTCCCCCGGGTGGGGGGGAGAACACTGAAGCTTTCTTT
v_gene: TRBV5-6; d_gene: NA; abundance: NA; j_gene: TRBJ2-7; CDR3aa: CASSLRDSSYEQYF; CDR3nt: TGTGCCAGCAGCTTGAGGGACTCTTCCTACGAGCAGTACTTC
v_gene: TRBV5-1; d_gene: TRBD2; abundance: NA; j_gene: TRBJ2-7; CDR3aa: CASSYGTSGISYEQYF; CDR3nt: TGCGCCAGCAGCTATGGGACTAGCGGGATTTCCTACGAGCAGTACTTC
v_gene: TRBV18; d_gene: TRBD2; abundance: NA; j_gene: TRBJ2-5; CDR3aa: CASSPGLAGDWWRETQYF; CDR3nt: TGTGCCAGCTCACCGGGACTAGCGGGAGATTGGTGGAGGGAGACCCAGTACTTC
v_gene: TRBV6-1; d_gene: NA; abundance: once; j_gene: TRBJ1-1; CDR3aa: CASRQVANTEAFF; CDR3nt: TGTGCCAGCAGACAGGTAGCGAACACTGAAGCTTTCTTT
v_gene: TRBV27; d_gene: TRBD1; abundance: NA; j_gene: TRBJ1-1; CDR3aa: CASSRTGGNTEAFF; CDR3nt: TGTGCCAGCAGTAGGACAGGGGGCAACACTGAAGCTTTCTTT
v_gene: TRBV7-9; d_gene: TRBD2; abundance: NA; j_gene: TRBJ2-3; CDR3aa: CASSSTRGILAGITDTQYF; CDR3nt: TGTGCCAGCAGCTCCACTAGGGGGATACTAGCGGGGATCACAGATACGCAGTATTTT
v_gene: TRBV9; d_gene: TRBD1; abundance: NA; j_gene: TRBJ1-4; CDR3aa: CASSAHGTVEKLFF; CDR3nt: TGTGCCAGCAGCGCCCACGGGACAGTTGAAAAACTGTTTTTT
v_gene: TRBV23-1; d_gene: NA; abundance: NA; j_gene: TRBJ1-2; CDR3aa: CARPGLTNYGYTF; CDR3nt: TGCGCCAGGCCAGGGCTTACTAACTATGGCTACACCTTC
v_gene: TRBV5-5; d_gene: TRBD1; abundance: NA; j_gene: TRBJ1-5; CDR3aa: CASSLVWTGGFYQPQHF; CDR3nt: TGTGCCAGCAGCTTGGTCTGGACAGGGGGCTTCTATCAGCCCCAGCATTTT
v_gene: TRBV6-5; d_gene: TRBD1; abundance: NA; j_gene: TRBJ2-1; CDR3aa: CASSRDSNNEQFF; CDR3nt: TGTGCCAGCAGCAGGGACAGTAACAATGAGCAGTTCTTC
v_gene: TRBV5-6; d_gene: TRBD2; abundance: NA; j_gene: TRBJ2-3; CDR3aa: CASSKGLAGFTDTQYF; CDR3nt: TGTGCCAGCAGCAAGGGACTAGCGGGATTCACAGATACGCAGTATTTT
v_gene: TRBV11-3; d_gene: NA; abundance: NA; j_gene: TRBJ2-1; CDR3aa: CASSQYPGGPNEQFF; CDR3nt: TGTGCCAGCAGCCAGTACCCCGGGGGACCCAATGAGCAGTTCTTC
v_gene: TRBV5-6; d_gene: TRBD1; abundance: NA; j_gene: TRBJ1-5; CDR3aa: CASSLEGRGLGNQPQHF; CDR3nt: TGTGCCAGCAGCTTAGAGGGCAGGGGGCTGGGCAATCAGCCCCAGCATTTT
v_gene: TRBV19; d_gene: NA; abundance: few; j_gene: TRBJ1-5; CDR3aa: CASSMVQGDSQPQHF; CDR3nt: TGTGCCAGTAGTATGGTACAGGGTGATAGTCAGCCCCAGCATTTT
v_gene: TRBV7-2; d_gene: TRBD2; abundance: NA; j_gene: TRBJ2-1; CDR3aa: CASSLAQGGGLPHEQFF; CDR3nt: TGTGCCAGCAGCTTAGCGCAGGGCGGGGGACTCCCCCATGAGCAGTTCTTC